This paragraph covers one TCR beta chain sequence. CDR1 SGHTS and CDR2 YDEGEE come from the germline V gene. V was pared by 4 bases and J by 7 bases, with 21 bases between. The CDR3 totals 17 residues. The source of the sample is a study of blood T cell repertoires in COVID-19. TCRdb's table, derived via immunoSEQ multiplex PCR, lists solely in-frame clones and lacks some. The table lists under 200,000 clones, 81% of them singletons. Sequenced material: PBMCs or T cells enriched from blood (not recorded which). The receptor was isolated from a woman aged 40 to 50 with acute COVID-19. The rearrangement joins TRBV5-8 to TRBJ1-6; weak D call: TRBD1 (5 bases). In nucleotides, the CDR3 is TGTGCCAGCAGCCGAAAAGGGGCCGCTGGGAGGAATTCACCCCTCCACTTT. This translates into CASSRKGAAGRNSPLHF.